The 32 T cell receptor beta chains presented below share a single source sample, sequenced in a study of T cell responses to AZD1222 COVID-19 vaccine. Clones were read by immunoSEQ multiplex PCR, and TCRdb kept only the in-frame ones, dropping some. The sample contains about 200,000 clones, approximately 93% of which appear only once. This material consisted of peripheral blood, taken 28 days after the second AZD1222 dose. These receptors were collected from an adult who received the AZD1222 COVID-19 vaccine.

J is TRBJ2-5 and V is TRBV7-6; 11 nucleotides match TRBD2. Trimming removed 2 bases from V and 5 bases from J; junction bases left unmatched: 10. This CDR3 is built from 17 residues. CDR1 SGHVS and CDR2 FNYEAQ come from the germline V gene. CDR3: CASSLTASGGLRETQYF. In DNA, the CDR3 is TGTGCCAGCAGCTTAACAGCTAGCGGGGGGCTTCGGGAGACCCAGTACTTC. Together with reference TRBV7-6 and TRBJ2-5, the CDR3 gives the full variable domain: GAGVSQSPRYKVTKRGQDVALRCDPISGHVSLYWYRQALGQGPEFLTYFNYEAQQDKSGLPNDRFSAERPEGSISTLTIQRTEQRDSAMYRCASSLTASGGLRETQYFGPGTRLLVL.

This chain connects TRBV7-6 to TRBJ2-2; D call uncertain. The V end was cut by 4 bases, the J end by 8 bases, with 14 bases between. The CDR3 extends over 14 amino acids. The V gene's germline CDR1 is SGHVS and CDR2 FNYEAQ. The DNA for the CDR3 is TGTGCCAGCAGCTCACAGCAATACGCGGGGGAGCTGTTTTTT. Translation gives CASSSQQYAGELFF.

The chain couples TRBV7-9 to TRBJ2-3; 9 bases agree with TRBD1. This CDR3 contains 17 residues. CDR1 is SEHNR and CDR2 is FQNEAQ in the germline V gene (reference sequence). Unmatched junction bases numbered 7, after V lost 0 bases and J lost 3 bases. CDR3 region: CASSLARSGQGTDTQYF. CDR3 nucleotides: TGTGCCAGCAGCTTAGCGCGGTCGGGACAGGGTACAGATACGCAGTATTTT.

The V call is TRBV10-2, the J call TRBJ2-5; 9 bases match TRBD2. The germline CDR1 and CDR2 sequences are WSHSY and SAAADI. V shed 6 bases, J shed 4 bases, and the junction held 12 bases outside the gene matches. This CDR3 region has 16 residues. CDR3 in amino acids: CASRGPSGGPGETQYF. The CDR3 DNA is TGCGCCAGCAGAGGGCCAAGCGGGGGGCCGGGAGAGACCCAGTACTTC.

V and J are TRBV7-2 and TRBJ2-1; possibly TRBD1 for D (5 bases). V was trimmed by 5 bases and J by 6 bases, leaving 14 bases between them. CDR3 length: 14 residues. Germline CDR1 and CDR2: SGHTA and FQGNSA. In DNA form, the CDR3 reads TGTGCCAGCAGCATGGGGCTTAGTCCCAATGAGCAGTTCTTC. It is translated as CASSMGLSPNEQFF.

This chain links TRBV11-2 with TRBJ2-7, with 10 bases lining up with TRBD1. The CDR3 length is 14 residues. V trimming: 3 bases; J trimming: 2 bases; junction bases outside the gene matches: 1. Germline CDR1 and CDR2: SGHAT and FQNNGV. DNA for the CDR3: TGTGCCAGCAGCTTGGGGACAGGGGCCTACGAGCAGTACTTC. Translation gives CASSLGTGAYEQYF.

CDR3 sequence: CASSLDLGELFF. CDR3 in DNA: TGTGCCAGCAGCTTGGATCTCGGGGAGCTGTTTTTT. The chain uses TRBV5-5 and TRBJ2-2; D not resolved. Looked up from germline, CDR1 is SGHKS and CDR2 is YYEKEE (reference sequence). V dropped 0 bases and J dropped 7 bases, with 4 bases sitting between them. The CDR3 consists of 12 residues.

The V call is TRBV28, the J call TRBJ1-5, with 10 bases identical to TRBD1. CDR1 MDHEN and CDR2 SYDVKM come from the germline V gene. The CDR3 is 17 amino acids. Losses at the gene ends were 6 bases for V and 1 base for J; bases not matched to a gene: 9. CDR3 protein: CASSEVRTGGSNQPQHF. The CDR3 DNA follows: TGTGCCAGCAGCGAGGTAAGGACAGGGGGAAGCAATCAGCCCCAGCATTTT.

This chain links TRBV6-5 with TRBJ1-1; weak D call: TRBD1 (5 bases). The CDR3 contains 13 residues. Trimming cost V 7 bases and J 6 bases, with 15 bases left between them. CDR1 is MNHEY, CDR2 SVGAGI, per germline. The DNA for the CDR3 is TGTGCCAGCACCGTGGACCGGGGGGCTGAAGCTTTCTTT. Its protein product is CASTVDRGAEAFF.

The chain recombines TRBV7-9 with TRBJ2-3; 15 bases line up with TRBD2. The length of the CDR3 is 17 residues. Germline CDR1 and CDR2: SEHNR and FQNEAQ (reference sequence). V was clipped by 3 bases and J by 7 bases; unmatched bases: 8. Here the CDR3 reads CASSFVGLAGGHNTQYF. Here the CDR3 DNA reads TGTGCCAGCAGCTTCGTTGGACTAGCGGGGGGGCATAATACGCAGTATTTT.

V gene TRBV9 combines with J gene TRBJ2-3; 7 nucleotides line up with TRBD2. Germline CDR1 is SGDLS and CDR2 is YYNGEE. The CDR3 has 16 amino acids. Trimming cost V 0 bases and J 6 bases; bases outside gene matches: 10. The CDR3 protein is CASSVGSRGETDTQYF. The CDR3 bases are TGTGCCAGCAGCGTAGGTAGCCGGGGGGAAACGGATACGCAGTATTTT. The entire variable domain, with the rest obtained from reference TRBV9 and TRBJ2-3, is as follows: DSGVTQTPKHLITATGQRVTLRCSPRSGDLSVYWYQQSLDQGLQFLIQYYNGEERAKGNILERFSAQQFPDLHSELNLSSLELGDSALYFCASSVGSRGETDTQYFGPGTRLTVL.

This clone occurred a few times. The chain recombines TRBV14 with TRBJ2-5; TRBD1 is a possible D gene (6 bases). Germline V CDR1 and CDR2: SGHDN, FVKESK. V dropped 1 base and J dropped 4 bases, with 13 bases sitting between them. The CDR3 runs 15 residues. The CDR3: CASSQAGARGETQYF. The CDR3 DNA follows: TGTGCCAGCAGCCAAGCAGGGGCGCGTGGAGAGACCCAGTACTTC.

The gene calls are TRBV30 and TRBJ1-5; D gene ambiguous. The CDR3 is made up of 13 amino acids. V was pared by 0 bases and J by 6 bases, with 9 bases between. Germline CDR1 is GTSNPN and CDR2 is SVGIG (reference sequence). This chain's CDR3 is CAWSVPPAQPQHF. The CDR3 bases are TGTGCCTGGAGTGTACCTCCAGCTCAGCCCCAGCATTTT.

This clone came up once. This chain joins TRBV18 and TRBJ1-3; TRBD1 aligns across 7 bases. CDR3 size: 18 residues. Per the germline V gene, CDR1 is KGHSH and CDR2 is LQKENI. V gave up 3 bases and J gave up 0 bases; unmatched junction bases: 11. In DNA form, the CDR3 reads TGTGCCAGCTCACCCAACTTGGGACAGACGAGCTCTGGAAACACCATATATTTT. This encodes CASSPNLGQTSSGNTIYF.

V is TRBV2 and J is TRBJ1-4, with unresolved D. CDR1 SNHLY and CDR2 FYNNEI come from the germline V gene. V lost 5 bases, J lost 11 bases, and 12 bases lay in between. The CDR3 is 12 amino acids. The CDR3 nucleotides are TGTGCCAGCAGTTCCACGGACGGGAAACTGTTTTTT. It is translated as CASSSTDGKLFF.

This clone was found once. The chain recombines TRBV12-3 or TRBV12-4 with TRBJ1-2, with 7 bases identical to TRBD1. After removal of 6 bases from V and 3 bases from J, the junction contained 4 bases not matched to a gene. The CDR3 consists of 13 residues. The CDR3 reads CASRSDRDYGYTF. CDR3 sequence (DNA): TGTGCCAGCAGATCCGACAGGGACTATGGCTACACCTTC.

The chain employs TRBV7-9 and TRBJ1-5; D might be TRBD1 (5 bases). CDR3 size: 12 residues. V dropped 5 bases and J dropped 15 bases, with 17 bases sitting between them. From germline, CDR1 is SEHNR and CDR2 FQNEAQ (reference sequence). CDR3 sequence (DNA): TGTGCCAGCAGCCCTTTGCAGGGCGTGGGGCATTTT. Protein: CASSPLQGVGHF.

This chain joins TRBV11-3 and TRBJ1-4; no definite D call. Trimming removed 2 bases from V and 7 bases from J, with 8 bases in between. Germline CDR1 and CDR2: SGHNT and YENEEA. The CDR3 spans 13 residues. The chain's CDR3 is CASSLTLGEKLFF. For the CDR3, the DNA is TGTGCCAGCAGCTTAACATTGGGTGAAAAACTGTTTTTT. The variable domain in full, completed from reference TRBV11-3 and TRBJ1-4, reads EAGVVQSPRYKIIEKKQPVAFWCNPISGHNTLYWYLQNLGQGPELLIRYENEEAVDDSQLPKDRFSAERLKGVDSTLKIQPAELGDSAVYLCASSLTLGEKLFFGSGTQLSVL.

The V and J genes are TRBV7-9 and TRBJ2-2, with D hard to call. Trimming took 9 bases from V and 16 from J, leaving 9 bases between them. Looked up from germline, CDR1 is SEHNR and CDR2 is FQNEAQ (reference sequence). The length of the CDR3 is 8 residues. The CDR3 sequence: CASPREFF. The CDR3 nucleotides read TGTGCCAGTCCCCGTGAGTTTTTT.

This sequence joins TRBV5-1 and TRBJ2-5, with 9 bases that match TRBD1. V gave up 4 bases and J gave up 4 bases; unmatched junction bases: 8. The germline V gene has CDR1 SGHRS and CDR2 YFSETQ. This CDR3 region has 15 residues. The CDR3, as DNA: TGCGCCAGCAGCATGGTCGGACAGGGGTTAGAGACCCAGTACTTC. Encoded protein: CASSMVGQGLETQYF. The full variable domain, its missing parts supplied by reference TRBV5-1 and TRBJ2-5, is KAGVTQTPRYLIKTRGQQVTLSCSPISGHRSVSWYQQTPGQGLQFLFEYFSETQRNKGNFPGRFSGRQFSNSRSEMNVSTLELGDSALYLCASSMVGQGLETQYFGPGTRLLVL.

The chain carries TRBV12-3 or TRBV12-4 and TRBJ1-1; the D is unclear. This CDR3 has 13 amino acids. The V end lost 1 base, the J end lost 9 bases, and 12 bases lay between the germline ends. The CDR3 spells CASSLGSGGKAFF. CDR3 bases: TGTGCCAGCAGTTTAGGGTCGGGAGGCAAAGCTTTCTTT.

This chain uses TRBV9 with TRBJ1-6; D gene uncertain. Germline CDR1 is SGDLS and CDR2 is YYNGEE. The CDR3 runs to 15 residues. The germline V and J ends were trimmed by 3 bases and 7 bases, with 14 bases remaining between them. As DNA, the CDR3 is TGTGCCAGCAGCGAGGGCCCCCGTGACAATTCACCCCTCCACTTT. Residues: CASSEGPRDNSPLHF.

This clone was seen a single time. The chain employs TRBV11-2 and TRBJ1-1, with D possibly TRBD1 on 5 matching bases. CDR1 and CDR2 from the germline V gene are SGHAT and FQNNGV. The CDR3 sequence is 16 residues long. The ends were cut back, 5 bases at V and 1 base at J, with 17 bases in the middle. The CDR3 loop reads CASSRWGVPQNTEAFF. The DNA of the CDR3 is TGTGCCAGCAGCCGCTGGGGGGTTCCTCAGAACACTGAAGCTTTCTTT.

The CDR3 coding sequence is TGTGCCAGTAGTATAGCCCCTGACAGTGGAGCGTATGGCTACACCTTC. Amino acids: CASSIAPDSGAYGYTF. This chain uses TRBV19 with TRBJ1-2; a weak D match, TRBD1 (5 bases). V gave up 1 base and J gave up 5 bases, with 17 bases separating them. The CDR3 loop spans 16 amino acids. Germline V gene sequence: CDR1 LNHDA, CDR2 SQIVND (reference sequence).

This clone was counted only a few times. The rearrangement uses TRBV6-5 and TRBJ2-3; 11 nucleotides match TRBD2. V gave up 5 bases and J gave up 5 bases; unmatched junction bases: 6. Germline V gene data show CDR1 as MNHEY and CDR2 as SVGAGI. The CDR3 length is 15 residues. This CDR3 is CASSLLAGEGDTQYF. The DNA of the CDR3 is TGTGCCAGCAGTCTACTAGCGGGGGAGGGAGATACGCAGTATTTT.

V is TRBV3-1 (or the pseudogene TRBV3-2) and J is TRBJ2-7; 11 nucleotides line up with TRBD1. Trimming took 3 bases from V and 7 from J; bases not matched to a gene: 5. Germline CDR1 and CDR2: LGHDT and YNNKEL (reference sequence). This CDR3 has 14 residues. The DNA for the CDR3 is TGTGCCAGCAGCCACGGGACAGGGGGAAGTGAGCAGTACTTC. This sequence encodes CASSHGTGGSEQYF.

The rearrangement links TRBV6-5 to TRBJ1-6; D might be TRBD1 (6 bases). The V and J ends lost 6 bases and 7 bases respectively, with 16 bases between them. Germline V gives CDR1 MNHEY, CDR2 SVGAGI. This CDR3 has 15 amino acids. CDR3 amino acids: CASRGRTEGNSPLHF. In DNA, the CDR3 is TGTGCCAGCAGGGGACGGACAGAAGGGAATTCACCCCTCCACTTT.

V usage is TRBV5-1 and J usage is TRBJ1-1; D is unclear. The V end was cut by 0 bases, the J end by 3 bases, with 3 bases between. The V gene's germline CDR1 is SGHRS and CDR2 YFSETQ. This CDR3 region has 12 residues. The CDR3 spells CASSLADTEAFF. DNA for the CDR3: TGCGCCAGCAGCTTGGCGGACACTGAAGCTTTCTTT.

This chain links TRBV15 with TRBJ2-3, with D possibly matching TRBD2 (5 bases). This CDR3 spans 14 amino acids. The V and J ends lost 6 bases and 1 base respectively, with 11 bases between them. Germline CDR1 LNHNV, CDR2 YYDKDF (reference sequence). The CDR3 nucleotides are TGTGCCACCAGTCAAAGCGGTCGCACAGATACGCAGTATTTT. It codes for CATSQSGRTDTQYF.

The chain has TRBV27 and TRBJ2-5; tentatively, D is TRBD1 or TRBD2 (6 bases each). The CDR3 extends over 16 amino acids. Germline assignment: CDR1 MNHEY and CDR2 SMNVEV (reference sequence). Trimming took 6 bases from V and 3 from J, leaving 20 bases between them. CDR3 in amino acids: CASRVWGAAMEETQYF. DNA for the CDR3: TGTGCCAGCAGGGTCTGGGGGGCCGCTATGGAAGAGACCCAGTACTTC.

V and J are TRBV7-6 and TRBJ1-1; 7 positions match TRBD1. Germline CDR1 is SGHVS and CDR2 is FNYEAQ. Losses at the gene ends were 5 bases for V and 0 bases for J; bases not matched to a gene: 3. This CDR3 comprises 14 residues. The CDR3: CASSAGGMNTEAFF. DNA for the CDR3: TGTGCCAGCAGCGCAGGGGGTATGAACACTGAAGCTTTCTTT. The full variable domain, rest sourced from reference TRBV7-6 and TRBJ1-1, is GAGVSQSPRYKVTKRGQDVALRCDPISGHVSLYWYRQALGQGPEFLTYFNYEAQQDKSGLPNDRFSAERPEGSISTLTIQRTEQRDSAMYRCASSAGGMNTEAFFGQGTRLTVV.

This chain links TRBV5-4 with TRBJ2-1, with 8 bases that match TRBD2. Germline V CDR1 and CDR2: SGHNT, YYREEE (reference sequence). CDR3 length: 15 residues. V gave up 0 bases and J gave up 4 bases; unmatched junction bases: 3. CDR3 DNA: TGTGCCAGCAGCTTGGCGGGGACTAGATACAATGAGCAGTTCTTC. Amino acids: CASSLAGTRYNEQFF.